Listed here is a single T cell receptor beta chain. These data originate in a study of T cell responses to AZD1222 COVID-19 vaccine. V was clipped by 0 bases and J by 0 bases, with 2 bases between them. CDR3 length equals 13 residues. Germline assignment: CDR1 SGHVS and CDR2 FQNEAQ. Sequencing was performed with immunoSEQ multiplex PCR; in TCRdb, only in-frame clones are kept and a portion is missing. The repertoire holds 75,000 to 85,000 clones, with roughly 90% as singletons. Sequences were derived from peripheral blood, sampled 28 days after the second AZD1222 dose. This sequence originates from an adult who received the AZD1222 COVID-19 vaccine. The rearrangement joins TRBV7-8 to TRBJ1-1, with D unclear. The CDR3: CASSLAMNTEAFF. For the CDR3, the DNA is TGTGCCAGCAGCTTAGCGATGAACACTGAAGCTTTCTTT. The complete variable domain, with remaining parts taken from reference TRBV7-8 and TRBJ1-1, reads GAGVSQSPRYKVAKRGQDVALRCDPISGHVSLFWYQQALGQGPEFLTYFQNEAQLDKSGLPSDRFFAERPEGSVSTLKIQRTQQEDSAVYLCASSLAMNTEAFFGQGTRLTVV.